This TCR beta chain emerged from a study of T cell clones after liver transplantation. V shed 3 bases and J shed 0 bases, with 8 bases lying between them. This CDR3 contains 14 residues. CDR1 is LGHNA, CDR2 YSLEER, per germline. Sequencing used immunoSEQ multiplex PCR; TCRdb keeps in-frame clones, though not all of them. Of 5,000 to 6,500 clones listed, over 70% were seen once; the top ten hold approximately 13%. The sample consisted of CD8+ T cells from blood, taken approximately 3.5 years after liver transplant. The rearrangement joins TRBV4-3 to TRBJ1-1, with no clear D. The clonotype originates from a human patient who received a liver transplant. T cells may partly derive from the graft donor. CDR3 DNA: TGCGCCAGCAGCCACCTCCTCATGAACACTGAAGCTTTCTTT. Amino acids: CASSHLLMNTEAFF.